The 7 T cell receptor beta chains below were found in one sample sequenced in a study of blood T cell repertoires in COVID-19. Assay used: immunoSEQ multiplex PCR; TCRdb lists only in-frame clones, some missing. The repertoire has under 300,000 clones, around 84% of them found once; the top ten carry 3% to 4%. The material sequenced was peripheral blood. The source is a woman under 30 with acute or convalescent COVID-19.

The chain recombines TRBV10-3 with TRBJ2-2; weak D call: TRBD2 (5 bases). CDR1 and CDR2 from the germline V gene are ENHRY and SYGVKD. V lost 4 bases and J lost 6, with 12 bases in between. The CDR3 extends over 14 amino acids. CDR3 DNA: TGTGCCATCAGTGGTAAGGGAGTCGCCGGGGAGCTGTTTTTT. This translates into CAISGKGVAGELFF.

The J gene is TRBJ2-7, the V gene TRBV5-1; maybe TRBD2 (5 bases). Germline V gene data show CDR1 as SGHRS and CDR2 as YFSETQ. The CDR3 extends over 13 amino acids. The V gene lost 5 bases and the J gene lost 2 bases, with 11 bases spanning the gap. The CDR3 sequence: CASSQEVAYEQYF. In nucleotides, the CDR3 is TGCGCCAGCAGTCAGGAGGTAGCCTACGAGCAGTACTTC. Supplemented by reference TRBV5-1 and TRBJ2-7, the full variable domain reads KAGVTQTPRYLIKTRGQQVTLSCSPISGHRSVSWYQQTPGQGLQFLFEYFSETQRNKGNFPGRFSGRQFSNSRSEMNVSTLELGDSALYLCASSQEVAYEQYFGPGTRLTVT.

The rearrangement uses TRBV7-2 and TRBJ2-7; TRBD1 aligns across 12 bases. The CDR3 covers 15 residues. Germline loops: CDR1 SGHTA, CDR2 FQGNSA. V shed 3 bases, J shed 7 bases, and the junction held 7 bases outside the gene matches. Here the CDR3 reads CASSFRDRGQGEQYF. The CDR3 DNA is TGTGCCAGCAGCTTCCGGGACAGGGGGCAGGGAGAGCAGTACTTC.

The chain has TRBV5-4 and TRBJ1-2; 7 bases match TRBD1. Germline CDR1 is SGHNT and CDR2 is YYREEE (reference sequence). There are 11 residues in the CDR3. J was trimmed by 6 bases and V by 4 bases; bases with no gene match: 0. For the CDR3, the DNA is TGTGCCAGCAGCCAGGGGGATGGCTACACCTTC. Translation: CASSQGDGYTF.

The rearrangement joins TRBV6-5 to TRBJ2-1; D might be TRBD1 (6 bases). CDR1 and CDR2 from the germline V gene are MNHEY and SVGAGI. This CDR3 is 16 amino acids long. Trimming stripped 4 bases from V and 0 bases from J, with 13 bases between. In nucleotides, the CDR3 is TGTGCCAGCAGTTCGACCAAGGGGGTCTCCTACAATGAGCAGTTCTTC. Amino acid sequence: CASSSTKGVSYNEQFF.

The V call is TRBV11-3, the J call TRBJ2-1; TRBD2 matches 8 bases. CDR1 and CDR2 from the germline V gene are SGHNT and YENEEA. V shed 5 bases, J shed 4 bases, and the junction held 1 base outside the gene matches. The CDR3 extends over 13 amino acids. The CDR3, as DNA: TGTGCCAGCAGCGGCGGGGGGTACAATGAGCAGTTCTTC. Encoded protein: CASSGGGYNEQFF.

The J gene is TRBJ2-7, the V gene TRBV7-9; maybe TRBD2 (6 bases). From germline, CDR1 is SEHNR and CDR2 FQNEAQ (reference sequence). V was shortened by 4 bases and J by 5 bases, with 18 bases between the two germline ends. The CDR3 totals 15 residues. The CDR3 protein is CASSWLRGLPHEQYF. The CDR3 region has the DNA TGTGCCAGCAGCTGGCTGCGGGGACTCCCCCACGAGCAGTACTTC.